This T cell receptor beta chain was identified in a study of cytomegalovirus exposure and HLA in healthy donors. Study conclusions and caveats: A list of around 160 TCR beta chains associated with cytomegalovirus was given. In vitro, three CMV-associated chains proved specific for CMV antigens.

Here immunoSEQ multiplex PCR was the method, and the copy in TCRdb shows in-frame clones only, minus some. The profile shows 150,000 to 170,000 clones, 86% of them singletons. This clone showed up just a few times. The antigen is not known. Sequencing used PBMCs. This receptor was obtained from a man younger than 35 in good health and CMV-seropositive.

CDR3 region: CASSFLGQGNQPQHF. CDR3 DNA: TGTGCCAGCAGCTTCCTAGGACAGGGAAATCAGCCCCAGCATTTT. The chain couples TRBV5-8 to TRBJ1-5; 8 bases are shared with TRBD1. There are 15 residues in the CDR3. V shed 2 bases, J shed 4 bases, and the junction held 5 bases outside the gene matches. In germline, CDR1 is SGHTS, CDR2 YDEGEE.